The clone carrying this T cell receptor (beta chain) was detected ten times or more. Its antigen is undetermined. To make TCR beta libraries, researchers used iRepertoire HTBI primers and Arm-PCR of CDR3 regions. TCRdb itself ran the multiplex PCR reads through MiXCR, one entry per CDR3 protein. The table shows about 450,000 distinct CDR3 sequences, with 12% to 15% occurring only once. The data stem from a study of regulatory T cells in long-lasting Graves disease. General observations from the study: Examination was confined to peripheral blood, excluding thyroid tissue. Persistent disease favored TRBV28, TRBJ1-2 and TRBJ2-5.

Time point specified: newly diagnosed GD, antithyroid drugs for less than 3 months. Isolated PBMC RNA provided the starting material for the TCR library. Around 9.1 milliliters of peripheral blood were drawn into EDTA tubes. The CDR3 is 16 residues long. The trim removed 3 bases at V and 2 bases at J, leaving 9 bases unmatched. These same data were also listed under a study on T cells in Graves' hyperthyroidism and ophthalmopathy. This second study notes: Clinical symptoms, serum thyroxine and TRAb, thyroid ultrasound and orbital computed tomography were used for the diagnoses.

Sequencing used peripheral blood mononuclear cells (PBMCs), obtained at new diagnosis, from a patient treated with antithyroid drugs. The chain has TRBV12-3 or TRBV12-4 and TRBJ2-7; 8 bases align to TRBD2. The sequence came from a woman between 50 and 59 years old with Graves disease. As DNA, the CDR3 is TGTGCCAGCAGTTTCAGGGTTGGACTAGCACCCTACGAGCAGTACTTC. This encodes CASSFRVGLAPYEQYF.